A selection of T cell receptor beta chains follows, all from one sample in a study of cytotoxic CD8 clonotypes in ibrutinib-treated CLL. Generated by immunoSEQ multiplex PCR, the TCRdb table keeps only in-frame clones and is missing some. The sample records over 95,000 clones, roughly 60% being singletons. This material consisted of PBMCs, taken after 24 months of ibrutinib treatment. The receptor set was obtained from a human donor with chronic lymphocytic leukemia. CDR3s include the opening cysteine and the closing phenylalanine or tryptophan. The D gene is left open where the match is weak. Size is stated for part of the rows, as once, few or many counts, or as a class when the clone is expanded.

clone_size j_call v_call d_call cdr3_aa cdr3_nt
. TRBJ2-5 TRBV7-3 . CASSLGGEETQYF TGTGCCAGCAGCTTAGGGGGTGAAGAGACCCAGTACTTC
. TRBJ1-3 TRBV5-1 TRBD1 CASSTTGTGDLISGNTIYF TGCGCCAGCAGTACCACCGGGACAGGGGACTTAATCTCTGGAAACACCATATATTTT
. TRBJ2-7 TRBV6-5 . CASSYPNGGNHEQYF TGTGCCAGCAGTTACCCTAATGGGGGGAACCACGAGCAGTACTTC
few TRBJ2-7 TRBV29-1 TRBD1 CSVEGDRGSRGQYF TGCAGCGTTGAAGGGGACAGGGGGTCCCGGGGGCAGTACTTC
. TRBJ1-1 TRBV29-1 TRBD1 CSVGRTGRATEAFF TGCAGCGTTGGAAGGACAGGGAGGGCCACTGAAGCTTTCTTT
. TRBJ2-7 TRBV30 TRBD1 CAFGTGGLHEQYF TGTGCCTTCGGAACAGGGGGACTCCACGAGCAGTACTTC
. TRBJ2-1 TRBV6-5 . CARRWGMGEQFF TGTGCCCGTCGCTGGGGGATGGGGGAGCAGTTCTTC
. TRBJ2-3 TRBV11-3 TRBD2 CASSLDGTSGGITDTQYF TGTGCCAGCAGCTTAGATGGGACTAGCGGGGGGATCACAGATACGCAGTATTTT
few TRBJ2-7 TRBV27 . CASSLEAGTTYEQYF TGTGCCAGCAGTTTAGAGGCAGGGACGACCTACGAGCAGTACTTC
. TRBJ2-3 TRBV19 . CASRGAGGTDTQYF TGTGCCAGTCGGGGGGCCGGCGGCACAGATACGCAGTATTTT
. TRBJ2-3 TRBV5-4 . CASSLPGGDTQYF TGTGCCAGCAGCCTACCCGGAGGGGATACGCAGTATTTT
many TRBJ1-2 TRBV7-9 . CASSPNGGHGYTF TGTGCCAGCAGCCCAAACGGGGGCCACGGCTACACCTTC
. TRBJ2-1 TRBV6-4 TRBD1 CASSERDRGFFGQFF TGTGCCAGCAGCGAGCGGGACAGGGGTTTTTTTGGGCAGTTCTTC
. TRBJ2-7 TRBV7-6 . CASSPEAGGHHEQYF TGTGCCAGCAGCCCAGAAGCTGGGGGCCACCACGAGCAGTACTTC
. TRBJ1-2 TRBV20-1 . CSAPRLGGYTF TGCAGTGCGCCCCGGCTAGGGGGCTACACCTTC
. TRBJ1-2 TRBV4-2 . CASSQEQGSLYGYTF TGTGCCAGCAGCCAAGAGCAGGGATCCCTCTATGGCTACACCTTC
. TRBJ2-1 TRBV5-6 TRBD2 CASSLASGGMSSYNEQFF TGTGCCAGCAGCTTGGCCAGCGGGGGCATGAGCTCCTACAATGAGCAGTTCTTC
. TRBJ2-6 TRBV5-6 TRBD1 CASSAPRQGAGANVLTF TGTGCCAGCAGCGCCCCTCGACAGGGCGCCGGGGCCAACGTCCTGACTTTC
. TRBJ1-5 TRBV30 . CAWSVGSNQPQHF TGTGCCTGGAGTGTTGGTAGCAATCAGCCCCAGCATTTT
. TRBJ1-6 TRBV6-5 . CASQDSSYNSPLHF TGTGCCAGCCAGGACAGCTCCTATAATTCACCCCTCCACTTT
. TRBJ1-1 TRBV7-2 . CASSILGSTEAFF TGTGCCAGCAGCATTCTAGGGAGCACTGAAGCTTTCTTT
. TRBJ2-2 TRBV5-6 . CASSLFTGELFF TGTGCCAGCAGCTTATTCACCGGGGAGCTGTTTTTT
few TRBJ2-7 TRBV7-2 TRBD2 CASSIREGLAYEQYF TGTGCCAGCAGCATCAGGGAGGGGCTCGCCTACGAGCAGTACTTC
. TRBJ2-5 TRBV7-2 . CASSLMRGQETQYF TGTGCCAGCAGCTTAATGAGGGGGCAAGAGACCCAGTACTTC
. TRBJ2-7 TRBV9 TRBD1 CASSATGGYEQYF TGTGCCAGCAGCGCGACAGGGGGCTACGAGCAGTACTTC